This note documents a single T cell receptor (beta chain) sequence. The data were taken from a study of blood T cell repertoires in COVID-19. Background on the study: COVID-19 samples from acute and convalescent phases originated in the United States, Italy and Spain. T cells, B-cell-depleted T cells, or PBMCs supplied cDNA or gDNA.

Per the study methods: Using reference gene primer amplification, nucleated cell counts were estimated. Some clones are missing from TCRdb's copy, which holds only in-frame ones; the method was immunoSEQ multiplex PCR. That table gives V, J and clone size, and the DNA gave D and trimming. The sample carries 250,000 to 350,000 clones, approximately 90% recorded once. The CDR3 is 12 amino acids. Germline loops: CDR1 SNHLY, CDR2 FYNNEI. Trimming pared 7 bases from V and 0 bases from J, leaving 7 bases between. The sequence came from a woman younger than 45 who had recovered from COVID-19. Sequencing used peripheral blood. The V call is TRBV2, the J call TRBJ2-7; weak D call: TRBD1 (5 bases). The CDR3 nucleotides are TGTGCCAGCACGACAGTCTCCTACGAGCAGTACTTC. This sequence encodes CASTTVSYEQYF.